This T cell receptor (beta chain) emerged from a study of CD8+CD57+ T cells in acquired aplastic anemia. It was patients with CD8+CD57+ cell expansion by flow cytometry who were chosen for sequencing. Profiling that covered TCR beta VDJ and CDR3 relied on genomic DNA as its template. One entry per CDR3 protein results from TCRdb running MiXCR on the reads. The table has 200,000 to 250,000 distinct CDR3 sequences, less than 60% seen once. Sequencing input: sorted CD4+, CD8+, or CD8+CD57+ T cells (not recorded which) from PBMCs. This TCR derives from a human donor with aplastic anemia.

CDR3 DNA: TGTGCCAGCAGCCCTCCAGAGCTTTACGCGAACACCGGGGAGCTGTTTTTT. Protein: CASSPPELYANTGELFF. The chain links TRBV9 to TRBJ2-2; D is undetermined. Trimming removed 4 bases at V and 0 bases at J, with 16 bases between. The CDR3 sequence is 17 residues long. Germline loops: CDR1 SGDLS, CDR2 YYNGEE.